This TCR beta chain was identified during a study of shared clonotypes between healthy human individuals. The naive CD8 population came from CD45RO-negative cells selected for CCR7, without terminally differentiated effector memory CD45RA+ cells. Sequencing used immunoSEQ multiplex PCR; TCRdb keeps in-frame clones, though not all of them. Of 800,000 or so clones listed, approximately 96% were seen once; the top ten hold about 0.22%. Per the germline V gene, CDR1 is SNHLY and CDR2 is FYNNEI. V lost 2 bases to trimming and J lost 5 bases; unmatched junction nucleotides: 5. The CDR3 sequence is 14 residues long. Regarding the study as a whole: The study found lower generation probabilities in non-shared clonotypes than in those shared by all four donors. For sorted subsets, rarefaction showed incomplete sequencing despite large depth.

In regard to this clone: As yet, its antigen is unknown.

This clonotype was obtained from a man aged 30 to 45 in good health. Sequencing was done on a sample of naive CD8+ T cells sorted from blood. V and J are TRBV2 and TRBJ1-1; 7 nucleotides match TRBD1. Written as DNA, the CDR3 is TGTGCCAGCAGTGAACCGACAGGGAATACTGAAGCTTTCTTT. Translating it yields CASSEPTGNTEAFF. The entire variable domain, with the rest obtained from reference TRBV2 and TRBJ1-1, is as follows: EPEVTQTPSHQVTQMGQEVILRCVPISNHLYFYWYRQILGQKVEFLVSFYNNEISEKSEIFDDQFSVERPDGSNFTLKIRSTKLEDSAMYFCASSEPTGNTEAFFGQGTRLTVV.